This entry lists 5 T cell receptor beta chains sequenced from one sample in a study of T-cell reconstitution after alpha-beta-depleted transplantation in children. Unique molecular identifiers were built into the TCRbeta library. In TCRdb, the PCR reads were re-called with MiXCR into one record per CDR3 protein. The sample holds 800,000 to 1,000,000 distinct CDR3 sequences; about 29% are singletons and the top ten take approximately 30%. The input for sequencing was PBMCs, mostly from graft donor cells, taken 360 days after TCRalphabeta/CD19-depleted stem cell transplant. These receptor sequences come from a boy in the first two years of life who had a stem cell transplant for SCID, so the T cells may come from the graft donor.

The rearrangement links TRBV5-1 to TRBJ2-3, with a weak D call TRBD2 (6 bases). The CDR3 contains 15 residues. Trimming removed 1 base from V and 5 bases from J, with 14 bases in between. Germline V gene lookup returns CDR1 SGHRS and CDR2 YFSETQ. The CDR3 sequence is CASSLSFQGGDTQYF. The CDR3 DNA reads TGCGCCAGCAGCTTGTCTTTCCAGGGAGGAGATACGCAGTATTTT.

The sample holds a few counts of this clonotype. This sequence joins TRBV4-3 and TRBJ1-3, with D tentatively TRBD1 (6 bases). The CDR3 is 15 amino acids. Trimming took off 4 bases at V and 8 bases at J, with 18 bases between the two ends. Germline CDR1 and CDR2: LGHNA and YSLEER. The CDR3 DNA reads as TGCGCCAGCAGCCCCGAGCTGGGGGGCACGGACACCATATATTTT. This sequence encodes CASSPELGGTDTIYF.

V usage is TRBV2 and J usage is TRBJ1-2; 7 nucleotides agree with TRBD1. The germline V gene encodes CDR1 SNHLY and CDR2 FYNNEI. The CDR3 sequence is 17 residues long. V lost 7 bases, J lost 0 bases, and 14 bases stayed unmatched. The CDR3 spells CASTRDSQLAANYGYTF. In DNA form, the CDR3 reads TGTGCCAGCACCAGGGACAGCCAATTAGCCGCTAACTATGGCTACACCTTC.

V and J are TRBV5-1 and TRBJ1-1; 7 nucleotides align to TRBD1. The CDR3 covers 13 residues. After removal of 5 bases from V and 1 base from J, the junction contained 2 bases not matched to a gene. Germline V gene lookup returns CDR1 SGHRS and CDR2 YFSETQ. The CDR3 protein is CASRGDRNTEAFF. In DNA, the CDR3 is TGCGCCAGCAGAGGGGACAGGAACACTGAAGCTTTCTTT.

The chain's CDR3 is CASSALAEITYEQYF. CDR3 in DNA: TGTGCCAGCAGCGCGCTAGCGGAGATAACCTACGAGCAGTACTTC. The rearrangement links TRBV9 to TRBJ2-7; 7 nucleotides match TRBD2. V was clipped by 3 bases and J by 2 bases; unmatched bases: 8. The length of the CDR3 is 15 residues. The germline V gene encodes CDR1 SGDLS and CDR2 YYNGEE.